This T cell receptor beta chain was documented in a study of T cell responses to AZD1222 COVID-19 vaccine. Study results and limitations: Spike-specific TCR breadth and depth rose after two AZD1222 doses. Donors, mostly white British, included more females; clonal diversity was possibly underestimated.

Assay used: immunoSEQ multiplex PCR; TCRdb lists only in-frame clones, some missing. Here the sample spans about 120,000 clones, around 83% being singletons. As for this clone: The antigen is undetermined.

Germline assignment: CDR1 MNHNS and CDR2 SASEGT. Trimming took off 2 bases at V and 0 bases at J, with 5 bases between the two ends. The CDR3 runs 15 residues. The sequence was collected from an adult who received the AZD1222 COVID-19 vaccine. The V and J genes are TRBV6-1 and TRBJ2-6; D is unresolved. Sequenced material: peripheral blood, taken 28 days after the second AZD1222 dose. CDR3 DNA: TGTGCCAGCAGTGAACGGCACTCTGGGGCCAACGTCCTGACTTTC. This gives the protein CASSERHSGANVLTF.